This section outlines one T cell receptor beta chain sequence together with its context. Its antigen is not identified. The data were obtained in a study of OX40 agonist ivuxolimab in advanced cancers. Whole-study context: Patients received the agonistic anti-OX40 (CD134) antibody ivuxolimab. General study points: Which antigen the expanded peripheral T cells recognized is unknown. Clones of CD4+ and CD8+ blood T cells grew by week 6 at doses of 0.1 to 3.0 mg/kg. Among the least clonally expanded were partial responders at 0.1-3.0 mg/kg.

The protocol was immunoSEQ multiplex PCR, while the TCRdb copy is restricted to in-frame clones and leaves out a portion. The sample yields about 98,000 clones, roughly nine tenths seen once. The material sequenced was CD4+ or CD8+ T cells sorted from blood, taken in a trial of the OX40 agonist ivuxolimab. This TCR came from an adult with an advanced solid tumor such as melanoma, head and neck, liver or kidney cancer.

The CDR3 sequence is CASSPMSTDTQYF. The CDR3, as DNA: TGTGCCAGCAGCCCCATGAGTACAGATACGCAGTATTTT. V gene TRBV7-9 combines with J gene TRBJ2-3; no firm D call. CDR3 length: 13 residues. CDR1 is SEHNR, CDR2 FQNEAQ, per germline (reference sequence). V lost 5 bases and J lost 3, with 9 bases in between.